This is a list of T cell receptor beta chains from one sample in a study of CD8 T cells in ankylosing spondylitis. TCRdb processed the 5' RACE reads anew with MiXCR; each CDR3 protein has one entry. The sample carries around 180,000 distinct CDR3 sequences, 18% recorded once. Sequencing was performed on blood, either unsorted or a sorted T cell fraction (not recorded which). The receptor set was obtained from a male donor aged 5-29 years with ankylosing spondylitis or in good health (not recorded which). Each CDR3 is given with its conserved first and last residue. A D gene is named only where the DNA matches it firmly. Clone size is not always given. Where it is, it says once, few, many or a class for expanded clones.

j_call	clone_size	d_call	v_call	cdr3_aa	cdr3_nt
TRBJ2-2	many	TRBD1	TRBV25-1	CASTGRGRTGELFF	TGTGCCAGCACGGGAAGGGGGCGGACCGGGGAGCTGTTTTTT
TRBJ1-6	many	-	TRBV27	CASSFQRYNSPLHF	TGTGCCAGCAGTTTCCAGAGATATAATTCACCCCTCCACTTT
TRBJ2-1	many	TRBD1	TRBV7-7	CASSAGQGGDYEQFF	TGTGCCAGCAGCGCGGGACAGGGAGGGGATTATGAGCAGTTCTTC
TRBJ2-4	many	-	TRBV12-3/TRBV12-4	CASSLLLAKNIQYF	TGTGCCAGCAGTTTACTTCTAGCCAAAAACATTCAGTACTTC
TRBJ1-1	many	-	TRBV19	CASSILSRGYTEAFF	TGTGCCAGTAGTATTCTGAGCCGGGGGTACACTGAAGCTTTCTTT
TRBJ1-3	many	TRBD1	TRBV20-1	CSAAENPGGARGNTIYF	TGCAGTGCTGCCGAAAATCCAGGGGGCGCGAGGGGAAACACCATATATTTT
TRBJ2-7	-	TRBD2	TRBV20-1	CSARDLAGGPYEQYF	TGCAGTGCTAGAGATTTAGCGGGAGGGCCCTACGAGCAGTACTTC
TRBJ2-1	many	TRBD2	TRBV29-1	CSVTTTSGGYNEQFF	TGCAGCGTCACCACGACTAGCGGGGGTTACAATGAGCAGTTCTTC
TRBJ1-2	many	-	TRBV5-1	CASSLDSSNYGYTF	TGCGCCAGCAGCTTGGACAGTTCCAACTATGGCTACACCTTC
TRBJ1-6	many	-	TRBV7-8	CASSLRAGADYNSPLHF	TGTGCCAGCAGCTTAAGGGCAGGGGCCGATTATAATTCACCCCTCCACTTT
TRBJ2-3	-	-	TRBV27	CASSLGAPDTQYF	TGTGCCAGCAGTTTAGGGGCGCCGGATACGCAGTATTTT
TRBJ2-1	once	TRBD1	TRBV27	CAGGQGEGEQFF	TGTGCCGGGGGACAGGGAGAGGGTGAGCAGTTCTTC
TRBJ2-2	-	TRBD2	TRBV9	CASSVDGSGTGELFF	TGTGCCAGCAGCGTAGATGGTAGCGGGACGGGGGAGCTGTTTTTT
TRBJ2-7	many	-	TRBV5-1	CASSSMDHKAAEQYF	TGCGCCAGCAGCTCAATGGACCATAAGGCGGCCGAGCAGTACTTC
TRBJ2-3	-	TRBD2	TRBV12-3/TRBV12-4	CASSFALAGNTDTQYF	TGTGCCAGCAGTTTTGCCCTAGCGGGGAACACAGATACGCAGTATTTT
TRBJ1-4	few	-	TRBV12-3/TRBV12-4	CASSLGATNEKLFF	TGTGCCAGCAGTTTAGGGGCAACTAATGAAAAACTGTTTTTT
TRBJ1-3	many	-	TRBV7-8	CASSLATDGNTIYF	TGTGCCAGCAGCTTAGCGACGGACGGAAACACCATATATTTT
TRBJ2-7	many	-	TRBV7-2	CASSLSQAVPYEQYF	TGTGCCAGCAGCTTATCCCAGGCGGTGCCCTACGAGCAGTACTTC
TRBJ2-4	-	TRBD1	TRBV20-1	CSATDRAVLGNIQYF	TGCAGTGCCACTGACAGGGCCGTTCTTGGAAACATTCAGTACTTC
TRBJ2-2	many	TRBD1	TRBV6-5	CASSRTGAGELFF	TGTGCCAGCAGCCGCACAGGGGCCGGGGAGCTGTTTTTT
TRBJ1-1	many	-	TRBV6-1	CASSERGWGNTEAFF	TGTGCCAGCAGTGAAAGGGGTTGGGGGAACACTGAAGCTTTCTTT
TRBJ2-1	many	TRBD2	TRBV9	CASSVGGTSVSNEQFF	TGTGCCAGCAGCGTAGGAGGGACTAGCGTGAGCAATGAGCAGTTCTTC
TRBJ1-3	many	-	TRBV2	CASRDSSGNTIYF	TGTGCCAGCAGGGACAGCTCTGGAAACACCATATATTTT
TRBJ2-7	many	TRBD2	TRBV20-1	CSAFDGLAGGPSPYEQYF	TGCAGTGCTTTCGACGGACTAGCGGGAGGGCCCTCGCCATACGAGCAGTACTTC
TRBJ2-1	many	-	TRBV7-9	CASSLAKSRDEQFF	TGTGCCAGCAGCTTAGCAAAGTCCCGGGATGAGCAGTTCTTC
TRBJ2-4	many	-	TRBV27	CASSLRGENIQYF	TGTGCCAGCAGTTTAAGAGGCGAAAACATTCAGTACTTC
TRBJ1-5	few	TRBD1	TRBV6-4	CASSAVGTANQPQHF	TGTGCCAGCAGTGCTGTCGGGACAGCTAATCAGCCCCAGCATTTT
TRBJ2-3	many	-	TRBV12-3/TRBV12-4	CASSLRDTTDTQYF	TGTGCCAGCAGTTTGAGGGACACGACAGATACGCAGTATTTT
TRBJ2-2	many	-	TRBV12-3/TRBV12-4	CASRRYSNTGELFF	TGTGCCAGCAGGAGATACTCGAACACCGGGGAGCTGTTTTTT
TRBJ2-1	many	TRBD2	TRBV27	CASTPGLAYNEQFF	TGTGCCAGCACACCGGGACTAGCTTACAATGAGCAGTTCTTC
TRBJ2-2	-	TRBD2	TRBV19	CASFPLAGGTGELFF	TGTGCCAGTTTCCCCTTAGCGGGAGGAACCGGGGAGCTGTTTTTT
TRBJ2-5	many	TRBD2	TRBV10-3	CAIGPRTSGGKETQYF	TGTGCCATCGGCCCCAGGACTAGCGGGGGAAAAGAGACCCAGTACTTC
TRBJ2-5	-	-	TRBV7-2	CASSLARLAGQETQYF	TGTGCCAGCAGCTTAGCTCGGTTGGCAGGACAAGAGACCCAGTACTTC
TRBJ1-2	many	-	TRBV7-9	CASSFRQGFYGYTF	TGTGCCAGCAGCTTCAGGCAGGGCTTCTATGGCTACACCTTC
TRBJ2-1	few	-	TRBV6-2/TRBV6-3	CASSYPWVYNEQFF	TGTGCCAGCAGTTACCCTTGGGTCTACAATGAGCAGTTCTTC
TRBJ2-1	-	TRBD2	TRBV7-8	CASSFGGAGGPRVEQFF	TGTGCCAGCAGCTTTGGCGGGGCGGGAGGGCCCCGCGTGGAGCAGTTCTTC
TRBJ2-5	once	TRBD2	TRBV7-2	CASSPLAGTKEYF	TGTGCCAGCAGCCCCCTCGCTGGGACTAAGGAGTACTTC
TRBJ1-2	many	-	TRBV28	CASLPGDTANYGYTF	TGTGCCAGCCTACCCGGGGACACCGCTAACTATGGCTACACCTTC
TRBJ2-1	many	TRBD2	TRBV12-3/TRBV12-4	CASSLARRGGRQFF	TGTGCCAGCAGTTTAGCGCGGCGGGGGGGTCGGCAGTTCTTC
TRBJ2-5	many	-	TRBV3-1	CASSPGIRETQYF	TGTGCCAGCAGCCCAGGGATACGAGAGACCCAGTACTTC
TRBJ2-1	-	-	TRBV7-3	CASGGLGGHNEQFF	TGTGCCAGCGGCGGGCTAGGCGGCCATAATGAGCAGTTCTTC
TRBJ2-3	many	-	TRBV5-5	CASSTNPNPGPTDTQYF	TGTGCCAGCAGTACTAACCCTAATCCGGGACCCACAGATACGCAGTATTTT